This T cell receptor (beta chain) was sequenced in a study of control samples from healthy donors and cancer patients. The data were produced by immunoSEQ multiplex PCR, yet TCRdb's version contains in-frame clones alone and is incomplete. Of nearly 200,000 clones in the sample, about 90% were seen once. Germline V gene lookup returns CDR1 SGHDN and CDR2 FVKESK. V was clipped by 1 base and J by 12 bases, with 15 bases between them. The CDR3 runs 13 residues. The receptor comes from a man aged 25-45 years in good health. The chain couples TRBV14 to TRBJ1-1, with D maybe TRBD1 (6 bases). The sequencing input was blood. The CDR3 region has the DNA TGTGCCAGCAGCCAAGTAGCAGGGGAGGTACCTTTCTTT. Translation gives CASSQVAGEVPFF.